The rows below give T cell receptor beta chains drawn from one sample of a study of beta chain features in type 1 diabetes. Profiled with immunoSEQ multiplex PCR; TCRdb holds only in-frame clones, not every one. This sample has about 240,000 clones, with around 14% found just once. Material for sequencing was naive CD4+ T cells from blood. These receptors all come from a man aged 25-40 years with type 1 diabetes. Both conserved end residues are part of each CDR3. The order of the fields is D gene, J gene, clone size, V gene, CDR3 protein, CDR3 DNA. The D gene is left open where the match is weak. Size is stated for part of the rows, as once, few or many counts, or as a class when the clone is expanded.

>TRBD1|TRBJ1-2|few|TRBV10-3
CAIRGAGTEGYTF
TGTGCCATCAGAGGAGCCGGGACAGAAGGCTACACCTTC
>TRBD1|TRBJ2-5|.|TRBV11-1
CASSPRTGGWETQYF
TGTGCCAGCAGCCCCAGGACAGGGGGCTGGGAGACCCAGTACTTC
>.|TRBJ1-2|.|TRBV30
CAWSVMGGAASENYGYTF
TGTGCCTGGAGTGTAATGGGGGGTGCCGCTTCTGAGAACTATGGCTACACCTTC
>.|TRBJ1-1|.|TRBV5-1
CASRPVSGNTEAFF
TGCGCCAGCAGGCCCGTTTCGGGGAACACTGAAGCTTTCTTT
>TRBD2|TRBJ2-1|few|TRBV15
CATSSPTSGRLNEQFF
TGTGCCACCAGCAGCCCTACTAGCGGGAGATTAAATGAGCAGTTCTTC
>TRBD1|TRBJ2-5|few|TRBV13
CASRRGQYQETQYF
TGTGCCAGCAGGAGGGGACAGTACCAAGAGACCCAGTACTTC
>.|TRBJ2-3|.|TRBV7-2
CASSLSMAGFTDTQYF
TGTGCCAGCAGCCTCTCAATGGCAGGCTTCACAGATACGCAGTATTTT
>.|TRBJ1-5|few|TRBV19
CASSIDGDQPQHF
TGTGCCAGTAGTATAGACGGGGATCAGCCCCAGCATTTT
>.|TRBJ2-5|.|TRBV18
CASSSYTKETQYF
TGTGCCAGCTCATCTTACACGAAAGAGACCCAGTACTTC
>.|TRBJ2-2|.|TRBV10-3
CAIRWEVNTGELFF
TGTGCCATCCGTTGGGAGGTGAACACCGGGGAGCTGTTTTTT
>.|TRBJ2-7|.|TRBV5-6
CASSLAVRDYEQYF
TGTGCCAGCAGCTTGGCCGTCCGAGACTACGAGCAGTACTTC
>TRBD2|TRBJ2-1|few|TRBV6-1
CASSESGGSGGELF
TGTGCCAGCAGTGAATCCGGTGGTAGCGGGGGGGAGCTCTTC
>TRBD1|TRBJ2-1|few|TRBV5-1
CASSTLGQPYNEQFF
TGCGCCAGCAGCACCTTGGGACAGCCCTACAATGAGCAGTTCTTC
>.|TRBJ1-4|.|TRBV30
CAWSVRRGGEKLFF
TGTGCCTGGAGTGTCCGCCGCGGAGGAGAAAAACTGTTTTTT
>.|TRBJ2-7|.|TRBV21-1
CASSKVGRPYEQYF
TGTGCCAGCAGCAAAGTCGGCAGGCCCTACGAGCAGTACTTC
>.|TRBJ2-5|.|TRBV11-2
CASSLSETQYF
TGTGCCAGCAGTTTGTCGGAGACCCAGTACTTC
>TRBD2|TRBJ2-5|.|TRBV19
CASSIRTSGSRETQYF
TGTGCCAGTAGTATACGGACTAGCGGGAGTCGAGAGACCCAGTACTTC
>TRBD1|TRBJ2-7|.|TRBV29-1
CSASGQSYEQYF
TGCAGCGCCTCGGGACAGAGCTACGAGCAGTACTTC
>TRBD2|TRBJ2-3|few|TRBV9
CASSVATRGGQDTQYF
TGTGCCAGCAGCGTAGCTACGCGGGGGGGCCAAGATACGCAGTATTTT
>.|TRBJ1-2|.|TRBV30
CAWSAEVRPTF
TGTGCCTGGAGTGCGGAGGTACGGCCCACCTTC
>.|TRBJ2-1|few|TRBV5-1
CASSHLPGTFAYNEQFF
TGCGCCAGCAGCCACCTCCCCGGGACATTCGCTTACAATGAGCAGTTCTTC
>.|TRBJ2-7|few|TRBV30
CAWSDGWAEQYF
TGTGCCTGGAGTGACGGCTGGGCCGAGCAGTACTTC
>TRBD1|TRBJ1-1|.|TRBV5-1
CASSKQQGANTEAFF
TGCGCCAGCAGCAAACAACAGGGGGCGAACACTGAAGCTTTCTTT
>TRBD2|TRBJ2-5|.|TRBV30
CAWRGTSVRETQYF
TGTGCCTGGAGGGGGACTAGCGTAAGGGAGACCCAGTACTTC
>TRBD1|TRBJ2-7|.|TRBV10-3
CAISAERDSYEQYF
TGTGCCATCAGCGCCGAAAGGGACAGCTACGAGCAGTACTTC
>.|TRBJ2-7|few|TRBV18
CASSPLGQLYEQYF
TGTGCCAGCTCACCTCTCGGACAGCTCTACGAGCAGTACTTC
>.|TRBJ2-3|many|TRBV4-2
CASSQQGTDTQYF
TGTGCCAGCAGCCAACAGGGCACAGATACGCAGTATTTT
>TRBD2|TRBJ2-2|few|TRBV19
CASSPGTSFPGELFF
TGTGCCAGTAGCCCCGGGACTAGCTTCCCCGGGGAGCTGTTTTTT
>TRBD2|TRBJ2-6|few|TRBV25-1
CASSLAGGLGANVLTF
TGTGCCAGCAGTTTAGCGGGGGGGCTTGGGGCCAACGTCCTGACTTTC
>.|TRBJ2-5|.|TRBV14
CASSLFLTQGETQYF
TGTGCCAGCAGCCTATTTTTGACTCAGGGAGAGACCCAGTACTTC
>.|TRBJ2-7|.|TRBV29-1
CSVGRDTYEQYF
TGCAGCGTTGGCAGGGATACCTACGAGCAGTACTTC
>.|TRBJ2-7|few|TRBV6-5
CASSAGSLGSYEQYF
TGTGCCAGCAGTGCGGGGTCTTTGGGCTCCTACGAGCAGTACTTC
>.|TRBJ1-5|few|TRBV27
CASSSLDQPQHF
TGTGCCAGCAGTTCCCTAGATCAGCCCCAGCATTTT
>.|TRBJ2-7|.|TRBV5-4
CASSMGDTPYEQYF
TGTGCCAGCAGCATGGGGGACACCCCCTACGAGCAGTACTTC
>.|TRBJ1-1|.|TRBV6-5
CASSYSVQGRTEAFF
TGTGCCAGCAGTTACTCAGTCCAGGGGCGGACTGAAGCTTTCTTT
>TRBD1|TRBJ2-6|few|TRBV29-1
CSVGPGQGAPNALTF
TGCAGCGTTGGGCCGGGACAGGGGGCCCCAAACGCCCTGACTTTC
>.|TRBJ2-5|.|TRBV2
CASSPGLNRETQYF
TGTGCCAGCAGTCCAGGACTAAATAGGGAGACCCAGTACTTC
>.|TRBJ1-2|.|TRBV6-1
CASSDSYGYTF
TGTGCCAGCAGTGACTCCTATGGCTACACCTTC
>.|TRBJ2-2|few|TRBV2
CATWTAITGELFF
TGTGCCACCTGGACAGCTATCACCGGGGAGCTGTTTTTT
>TRBD2|TRBJ2-3|few|TRBV4-1
CASSPGVAGPTDTQYF
TGCGCCAGCAGCCCTGGGGTAGCGGGCCCCACAGATACGCAGTATTTT
>TRBD1|TRBJ1-1|.|TRBV29-1
CSAQKGARNTEAFF
TGCAGCGCTCAAAAGGGGGCGCGGAACACTGAAGCTTTCTTT
>TRBD2|TRBJ2-7|.|TRBV7-2
CASSSGGLAGEGSYEQYF
TGTGCCAGCAGCTCAGGGGGACTAGCGGGAGAGGGCTCCTACGAGCAGTACTTC
>TRBD1|TRBJ2-7|few|TRBV18
CASSPYTGTGRHEQYF
TGTGCCAGCTCACCTTATACCGGGACAGGGCGCCACGAGCAGTACTTC